This record concerns one T cell receptor (beta chain) sequence. What it binds is not known. UMIs that had a 6-nucleotide sample barcode were put in using template switching. With the 5' RACE reads reprocessed, TCRdb shows one record per CDR3 protein and no DNA. The sample table includes about 380,000 distinct CDR3 sequences. This sample is part of a study of monozygotic twins with inflammatory bowel disease. Findings and caveats of the study: Fewer shared clonotypes with others were found in IBD patients than in healthy twins, especially with disease activity. Among patients, repertoires may have gained variability from differing immunosuppressive treatments. On the inverse Simpson index, IBD patients scored lower for TCRbeta diversity than healthy co-twins.

Germline loops: CDR1 SGHVS, CDR2 FQNEAQ. The CDR3 is 16 amino acids. Sample: blood. The sequence came from a human donor with ulcerative colitis or Crohn's disease, or a healthy co-twin of an affected twin (not recorded which). The gene calls are TRBV7-8 and TRBJ1-4; the D gene TCRdb calls, TRBD1, cannot be checked with no DNA. CDR3 sequence reads: CASSLLFGDRGEKLFF. The whole variable domain, filled in from reference TRBV7-8 and TRBJ1-4, reads GAGVSQSPRYKVAKRGQDVALRCDPISGHVSLFWYQQALGQGPEFLTYFQNEAQLDKSGLPSDRFFAERPEGSVSTLKIQRTQQEDSAVYLCASSLLFGDRGEKLFFGSGTQLSVL.